This is a list of T cell receptor beta chains from one sample in a study of blood T cell repertoires in COVID-19. Only in-frame clones appear in the TCRdb table, and some are missing; sequencing was by immunoSEQ multiplex PCR. This table holds about 180,000 clones, more than 70% found once. The sequencing sample was made of PBMCs or T cells enriched from blood (not recorded which). These receptor sequences come from a man aged 35-49 years who had recovered from COVID-19. CDR3s include the opening cysteine and the closing phenylalanine or tryptophan. The D gene is left open where the match is weak. Clone size, where shown, is once, few, many, or a class for clones that have expanded.

clone_size	v_call	d_call	j_call	cdr3_nt	cdr3_aa
.	TRBV28	.	TRBJ2-2	TGTGCCAGCAGCCAAGTCAGGGGCTTGGGCACCGGGGAGCTGTTTTTT	CASSQVRGLGTGELFF
.	TRBV7-2	TRBD1	TRBJ2-1	TGTGCCAGCAGCTTAGCGCTCGGACAGGGGAGGGGTGAGCAGTTCTTC	CASSLALGQGRGEQFF
.	TRBV5-1	.	TRBJ2-7	TGCGCCAGCAGCTTCGATACAGGTCCCTACGAGCAGTACTTC	CASSFDTGPYEQYF
.	TRBV5-1	.	TRBJ2-2	TGCGCCAGCAGCTCCGGACAGAATACCGGGGAGCTGTTTTTT	CASSSGQNTGELFF
.	TRBV5-8	.	TRBJ2-7	TGTGCCAGCAGCTATCTACAGGGCCACGAGCAGTACTTC	CASSYLQGHEQYF
.	TRBV4-1	.	TRBJ2-5	TGCGCCAGCAGCCAAGAGGGGAGGATGGTCCAAGAGACCCAGTACTTC	CASSQEGRMVQETQYF
.	TRBV7-6	TRBD1	TRBJ2-7	TGTGCCAGCAGCTTGGCTCAGGGGGACTACGAGCAGTACTTC	CASSLAQGDYEQYF
.	TRBV5-1	TRBD1	TRBJ1-1	TGCGCCAGCAGCTTTGGTGGGGGGAAATTGGACAGGAGAAACACTGAAGCTTTCTTT	CASSFGGGKLDRRNTEAFF
.	TRBV7-9	TRBD1	TRBJ1-1	TGTGCCAGCAGCCTCTGGGGGGACAGGACAGGCGCAGCTTTCTTT	CASSLWGDRTGAAFF
.	TRBV5-5	.	TRBJ2-7	TGTGCCAGCAGTCCCGGGGGAACCTACGAGCAGTACTTC	CASSPGGTYEQYF
.	TRBV5-1	TRBD2	TRBJ2-1	TGCGCCAGCCGCTTATCCGGGGGGGAATACAATGAGCAGTTCTTC	CASRLSGGEYNEQFF
.	TRBV5-4	.	TRBJ1-1	TGTGCCAGCAGCTACGGACAGACTCCTGAAGCTTTCTTT	CASSYGQTPEAFF
.	TRBV7-3	.	TRBJ2-7	TGTGCCAGCAGCTTAAGACACGGGGACGAGCAGTACTTC	CASSLRHGDEQYF
medium-sized	TRBV19	TRBD1	TRBJ1-3	TGTGCCAGTAGTGTGACAGGGACGGGAAACACCATATATTTT	CASSVTGTGNTIYF
.	TRBV19	TRBD1	TRBJ1-1	TGTGCCAGTAGTCCACGACGGACAGGGCGGGAGACTGAAGCTTTCTTT	CASSPRRTGRETEAFF
.	TRBV5-1	.	TRBJ2-7	TGCGCCAGCAGCTACAGGGTGGACGAGCAGTACTTC	CASSYRVDEQYF
few	TRBV30	TRBD1	TRBJ1-2	TGTGCCTTCCGGGACAGGGGGCACTTAGTATCTGGCTACACCTTC	CAFRDRGHLVSGYTF
few	TRBV4-1	.	TRBJ1-5	TGCGCCAGCAGCCAAGAAGGCGCGGATCAGCCCCAGCATTTT	CASSQEGADQPQHF
.	TRBV14	TRBD1	TRBJ1-1	TGTGCCAGCAGCCGAACAGGGGAGACTGAAGCTTTCTTT	CASSRTGETEAFF
.	TRBV7-2	.	TRBJ2-5	TGTGCCAGCAGCTTAGATTCATGGACCCAGTACTTC	CASSLDSWTQYF
.	TRBV4-1	.	TRBJ2-7	TGCGCCAGCAGCCAAGCACCAGGGTACGCCTACGAGCAGTACTTC	CASSQAPGYAYEQYF
.	TRBV11-3	TRBD1	TRBJ1-1	TGTGCCAGCAGCACCTACGCGGGACAGCCGAACACTGAAGCTTTCTTT	CASSTYAGQPNTEAFF
.	TRBV2	TRBD2	TRBJ2-1	TGTGCCAGCAAAAAGCGGGGCTACAATGAGCAGTTCTTC	CASKKRGYNEQFF
.	TRBV6-5	TRBD1	TRBJ1-1	TGTGCCAGCAGACTGACAGGGTTGTACACTGAAGCTTTCTTT	CASRLTGLYTEAFF
.	TRBV7-4	.	TRBJ1-6	TGTGCCAGCAGCTTAGCAACAGGCGAAAATTCACCCCTCCACTTT	CASSLATGENSPLHF
.	TRBV3-1/TRBV3-2	.	TRBJ2-7	TGTGCCAGCAGCCAAGTGGGGGCGGGAGTCTACGAGCAGTACTTC	CASSQVGAGVYEQYF
.	TRBV13	TRBD1	TRBJ1-2	TGTGCCAGCAGCTTAGCCGGGGCGGGACAGAACTATGGCTACACCTTC	CASSLAGAGQNYGYTF